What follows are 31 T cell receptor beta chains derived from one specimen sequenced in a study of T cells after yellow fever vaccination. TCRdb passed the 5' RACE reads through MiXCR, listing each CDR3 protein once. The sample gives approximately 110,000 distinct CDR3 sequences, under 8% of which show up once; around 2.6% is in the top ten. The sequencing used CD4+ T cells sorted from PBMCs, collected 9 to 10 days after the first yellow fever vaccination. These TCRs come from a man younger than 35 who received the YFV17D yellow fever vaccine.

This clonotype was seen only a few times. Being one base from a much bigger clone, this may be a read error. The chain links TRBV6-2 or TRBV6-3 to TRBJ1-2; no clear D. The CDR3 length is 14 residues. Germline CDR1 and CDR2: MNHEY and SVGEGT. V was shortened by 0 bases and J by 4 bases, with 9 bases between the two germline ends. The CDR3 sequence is CASSYSADPYGYTF. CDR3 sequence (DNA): TGTGCCAGCAGTTACTCGGCGGACCCCTATGGCTACACCTTC.

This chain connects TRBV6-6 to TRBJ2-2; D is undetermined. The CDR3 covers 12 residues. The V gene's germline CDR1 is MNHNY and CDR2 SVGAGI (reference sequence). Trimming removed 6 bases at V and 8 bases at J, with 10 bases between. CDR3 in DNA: TGTGCCAGCAGCTCTCAGAGGGGGGAGCTGTTTTTT. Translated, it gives CASSSQRGELFF.

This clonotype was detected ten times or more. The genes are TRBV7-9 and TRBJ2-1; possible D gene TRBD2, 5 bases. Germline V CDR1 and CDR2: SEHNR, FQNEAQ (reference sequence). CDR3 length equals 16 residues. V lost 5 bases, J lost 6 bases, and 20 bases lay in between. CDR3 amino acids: CASSPIGVLRPNEQFF. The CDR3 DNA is TGTGCCAGCAGCCCCATCGGGGTCCTCCGGCCCAATGAGCAGTTCTTC.

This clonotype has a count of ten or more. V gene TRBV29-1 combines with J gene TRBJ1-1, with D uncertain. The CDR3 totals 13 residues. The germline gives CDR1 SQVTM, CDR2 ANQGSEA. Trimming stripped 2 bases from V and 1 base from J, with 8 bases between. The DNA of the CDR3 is TGCAGCGTTGAAAAACCGGAGAACACTGAAGCTTTCTTT. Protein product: CSVEKPENTEAFF.

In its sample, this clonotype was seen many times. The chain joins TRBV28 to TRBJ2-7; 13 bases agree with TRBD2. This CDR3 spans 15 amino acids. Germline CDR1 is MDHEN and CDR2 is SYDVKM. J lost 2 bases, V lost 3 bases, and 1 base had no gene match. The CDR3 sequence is CASSLGLAGTYEQYF. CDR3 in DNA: TGTGCCAGCAGTTTGGGACTAGCGGGGACCTACGAGCAGTACTTC.

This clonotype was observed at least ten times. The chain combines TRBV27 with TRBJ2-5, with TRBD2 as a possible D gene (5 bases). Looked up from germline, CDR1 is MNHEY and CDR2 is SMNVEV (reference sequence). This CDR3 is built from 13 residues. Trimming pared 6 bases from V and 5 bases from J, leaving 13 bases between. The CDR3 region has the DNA TGTGCCAGCAGCTCGAGGGTGAGGGAGACCCAGTACTTC. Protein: CASSSRVRETQYF.

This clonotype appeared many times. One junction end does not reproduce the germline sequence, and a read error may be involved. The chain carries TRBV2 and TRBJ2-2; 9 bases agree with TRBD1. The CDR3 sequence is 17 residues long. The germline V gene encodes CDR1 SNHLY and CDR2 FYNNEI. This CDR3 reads CASSGWDRASYTGELFF. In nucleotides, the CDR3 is TGTGCCAGCAGTGGGTGGGACAGGGCTTCGTACACCGGAGAGCTGTTTTTT.

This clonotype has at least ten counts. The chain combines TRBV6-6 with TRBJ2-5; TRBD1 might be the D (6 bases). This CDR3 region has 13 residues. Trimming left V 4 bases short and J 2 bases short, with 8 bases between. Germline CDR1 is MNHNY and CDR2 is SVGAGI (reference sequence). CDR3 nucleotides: TGTGCCAGCAGTTGGACAGAGCAAGAGACCCAGTACTTC. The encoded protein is CASSWTEQETQYF.

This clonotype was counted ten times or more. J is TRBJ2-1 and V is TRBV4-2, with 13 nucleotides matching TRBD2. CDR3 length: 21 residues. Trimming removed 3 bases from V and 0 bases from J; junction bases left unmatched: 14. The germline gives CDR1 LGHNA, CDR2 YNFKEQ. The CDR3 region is CASSHSWTSGGPVSSYNEQFF. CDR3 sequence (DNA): TGTGCCAGCAGCCATTCTTGGACTAGCGGGGGCCCCGTGAGCTCCTACAATGAGCAGTTCTTC.

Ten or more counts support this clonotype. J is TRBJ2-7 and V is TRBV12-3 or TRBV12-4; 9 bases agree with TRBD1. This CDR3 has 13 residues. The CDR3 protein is CASSFSGTGTLHV. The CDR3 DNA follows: TGTGCCAGCAGTTTTTCAGGGACAGGGACCCTCCACGTC.

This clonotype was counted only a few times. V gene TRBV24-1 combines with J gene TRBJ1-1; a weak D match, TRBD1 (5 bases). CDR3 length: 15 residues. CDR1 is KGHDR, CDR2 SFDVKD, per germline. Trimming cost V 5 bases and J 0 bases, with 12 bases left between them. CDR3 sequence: CATSAAGRMNTEAFF. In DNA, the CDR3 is TGTGCCACCAGTGCGGCAGGGAGAATGAACACTGAAGCTTTCTTT.

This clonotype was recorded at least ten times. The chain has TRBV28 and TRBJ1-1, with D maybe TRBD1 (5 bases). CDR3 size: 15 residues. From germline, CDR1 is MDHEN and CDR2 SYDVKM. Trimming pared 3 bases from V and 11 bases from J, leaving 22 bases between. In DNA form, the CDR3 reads TGTGCCAGCAGTTTTTCGGGGGTGGTGAACAATATGGCTTTCTTT. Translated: CASSFSGVVNNMAFF.

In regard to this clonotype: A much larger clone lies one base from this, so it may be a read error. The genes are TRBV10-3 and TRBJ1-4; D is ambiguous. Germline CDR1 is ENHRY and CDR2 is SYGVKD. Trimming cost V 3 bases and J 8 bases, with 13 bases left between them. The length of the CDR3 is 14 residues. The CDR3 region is CAISEMDGGEKLFF. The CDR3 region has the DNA TGTGCCATCAGTGAAATGGACGGCGGGGAAAAACTGTTTTTT.

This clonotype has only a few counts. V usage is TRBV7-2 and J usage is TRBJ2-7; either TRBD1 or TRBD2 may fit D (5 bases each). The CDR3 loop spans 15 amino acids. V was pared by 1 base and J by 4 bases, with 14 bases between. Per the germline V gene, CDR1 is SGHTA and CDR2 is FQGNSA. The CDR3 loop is CASSLDRDLIYEQYF. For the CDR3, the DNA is TGTGCCAGCAGCTTAGACCGGGACCTAATTTACGAGCAGTACTTC.

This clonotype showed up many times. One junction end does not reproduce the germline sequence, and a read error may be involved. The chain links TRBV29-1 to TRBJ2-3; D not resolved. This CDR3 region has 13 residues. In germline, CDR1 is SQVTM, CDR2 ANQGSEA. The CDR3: CSFEFGSTDTQYF. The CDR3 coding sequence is TGCAGCTTTGAATTTGGGTCTACAGATACGCAGTATTTT.

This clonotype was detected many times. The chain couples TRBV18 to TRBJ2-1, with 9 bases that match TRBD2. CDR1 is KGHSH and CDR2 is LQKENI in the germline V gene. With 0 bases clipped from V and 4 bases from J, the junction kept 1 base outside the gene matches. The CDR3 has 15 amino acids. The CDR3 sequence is CASSPPAGGYNEQFF. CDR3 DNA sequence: TGTGCCAGCTCACCACCGGCGGGGGGGTACAATGAGCAGTTCTTC.

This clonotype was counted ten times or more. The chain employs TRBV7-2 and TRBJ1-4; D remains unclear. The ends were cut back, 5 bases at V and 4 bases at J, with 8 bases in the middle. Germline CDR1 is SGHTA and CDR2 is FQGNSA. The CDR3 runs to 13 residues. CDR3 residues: CASSPDFNEKLFF. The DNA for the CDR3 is TGTGCCAGCAGCCCGGACTTTAATGAAAAACTGTTTTTT.

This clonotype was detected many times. CDR3 loop: CASSPDSLEQYV. CDR3 DNA sequence: TGTGCCAGCAGCCCGGACAGTCTCGAGCAGTACGTC. The chain is built from TRBV11-2 and TRBJ2-7; tentatively, D is TRBD1 (6 bases). The CDR3 is made up of 12 amino acids. Germline values: CDR1 SGHAT, CDR2 FQNNGV. Deletions cut 5 bases from V and 6 bases from J, with 11 bases between.

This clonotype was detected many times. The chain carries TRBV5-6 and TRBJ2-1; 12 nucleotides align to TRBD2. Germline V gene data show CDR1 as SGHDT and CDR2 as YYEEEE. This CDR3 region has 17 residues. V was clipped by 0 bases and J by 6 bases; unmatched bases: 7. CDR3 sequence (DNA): TGTGCCAGCAGCTTGGGACCCCTAGCGGGGGGGGCCAATGAGCAGTTCTTC. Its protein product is CASSLGPLAGGANEQFF.

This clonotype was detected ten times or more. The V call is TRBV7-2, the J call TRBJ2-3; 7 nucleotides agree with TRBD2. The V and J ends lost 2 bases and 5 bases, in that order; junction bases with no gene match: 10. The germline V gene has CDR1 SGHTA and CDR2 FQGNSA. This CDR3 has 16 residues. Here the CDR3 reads CASSLRLAGPGDTQYF. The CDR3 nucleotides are TGTGCCAGCAGCTTACGTTTAGCGGGCCCCGGAGATACGCAGTATTTT.

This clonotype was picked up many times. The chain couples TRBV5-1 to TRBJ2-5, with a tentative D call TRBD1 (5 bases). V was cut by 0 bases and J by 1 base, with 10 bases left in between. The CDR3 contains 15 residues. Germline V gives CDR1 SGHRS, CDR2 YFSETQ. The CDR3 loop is CASSLGDSFQETQYF. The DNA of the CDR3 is TGCGCCAGCAGCTTGGGAGACAGCTTCCAAGAGACCCAGTACTTC.

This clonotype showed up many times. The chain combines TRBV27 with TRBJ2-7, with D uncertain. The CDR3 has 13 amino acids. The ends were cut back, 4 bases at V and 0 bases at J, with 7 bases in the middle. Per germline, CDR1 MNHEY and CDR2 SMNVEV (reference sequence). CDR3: CASSYRFSYEQYF. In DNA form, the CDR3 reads TGTGCCAGCAGTTATAGGTTCTCCTACGAGCAGTACTTC.

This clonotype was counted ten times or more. CDR3 DNA sequence: TGTGCCACCAGTTTCACGCGGGGGGGCACAGATACGCAGTATTTT. The encoded protein is CATSFTRGGTDTQYF. The rearrangement joins TRBV24-1 to TRBJ2-3; 8 nucleotides match TRBD2. Germline loops: CDR1 KGHDR, CDR2 SFDVKD. The CDR3 is 15 amino acids. Trimming took 6 bases from V and 1 from J; bases not matched to a gene: 5.

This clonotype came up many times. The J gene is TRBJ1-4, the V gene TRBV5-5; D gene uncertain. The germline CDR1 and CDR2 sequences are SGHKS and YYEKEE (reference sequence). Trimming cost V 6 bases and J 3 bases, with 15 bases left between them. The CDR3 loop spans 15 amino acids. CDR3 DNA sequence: TGTGCCAGCACGATAAGGTGGAGGGCTAATGAAAAACTGTTTTTT. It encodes CASTIRWRANEKLFF.

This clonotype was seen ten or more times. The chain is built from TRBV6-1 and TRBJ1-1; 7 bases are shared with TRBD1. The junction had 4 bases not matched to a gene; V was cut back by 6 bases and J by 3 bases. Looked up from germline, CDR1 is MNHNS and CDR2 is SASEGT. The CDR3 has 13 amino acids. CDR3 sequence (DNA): TGTGCCAGCAGGGAGGGGGCGCACACTGAAGCTTTCTTT. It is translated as CASREGAHTEAFF.

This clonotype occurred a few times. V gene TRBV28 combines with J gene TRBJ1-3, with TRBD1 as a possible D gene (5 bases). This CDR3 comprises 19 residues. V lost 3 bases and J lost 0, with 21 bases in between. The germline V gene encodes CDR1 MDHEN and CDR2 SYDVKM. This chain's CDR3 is CASSFVGTWERTSGNTIYF. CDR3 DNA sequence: TGTGCCAGCAGTTTTGTAGGGACGTGGGAAAGAACCTCTGGAAACACCATATATTTT.

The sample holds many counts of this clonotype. The CDR3 here is CSVVKGGVQGEQFF. Here the CDR3 DNA reads TGCAGCGTTGTTAAGGGTGGGGTACAGGGTGAGCAGTTCTTC. The chain combines TRBV29-1 with TRBJ2-1; the D gene is possibly TRBD1 (6 bases). From germline, CDR1 is SQVTM and CDR2 ANQGSEA. This CDR3 region has 14 residues. Trimming removed 4 bases from V and 9 bases from J, with 19 bases in between.

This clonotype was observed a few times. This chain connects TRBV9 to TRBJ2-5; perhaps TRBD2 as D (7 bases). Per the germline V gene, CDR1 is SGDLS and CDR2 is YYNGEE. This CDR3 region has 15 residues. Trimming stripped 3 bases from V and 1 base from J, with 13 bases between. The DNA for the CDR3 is TGTGCCAGCAGCGCCGGGGGGCCGGTCCAAGAGACCCAGTACTTC. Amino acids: CASSAGGPVQETQYF.

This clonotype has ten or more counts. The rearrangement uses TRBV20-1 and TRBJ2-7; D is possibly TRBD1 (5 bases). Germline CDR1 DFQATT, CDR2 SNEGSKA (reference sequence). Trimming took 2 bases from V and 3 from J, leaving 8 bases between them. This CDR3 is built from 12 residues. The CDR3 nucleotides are TGCAGTGCTAGAAGGCAGGGCTACGAGCAGTACTTC. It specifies CSARRQGYEQYF.

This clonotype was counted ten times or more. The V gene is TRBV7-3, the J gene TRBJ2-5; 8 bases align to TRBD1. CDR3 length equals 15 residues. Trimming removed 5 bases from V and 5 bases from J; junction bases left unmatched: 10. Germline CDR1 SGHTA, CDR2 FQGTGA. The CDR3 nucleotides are TGTGCCAGCAGCCCTTCGGACAGGGCCTGGGAGACCCAGTACTTC. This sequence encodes CASSPSDRAWETQYF.

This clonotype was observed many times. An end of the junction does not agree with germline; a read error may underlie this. The CDR3 here is CASSLETYGYTF. In DNA form, the CDR3 reads TGTGCAAGCAGCTTAGAGACTTATGGCTACACCTTC. The J gene is TRBJ1-2, the V gene TRBV7-2; D ambiguous. The CDR3 spans 12 residues. Germline CDR1 reads SGHTA; CDR2 reads FQGNSA.